The sequence of this T cell receptor beta chain was determined in a study of CD8 T cells in Susac syndrome. For this clonotype: What it binds is not known.

V shed 2 bases and J shed 6 bases, with 15 bases lying between them. The V gene's germline CDR1 is SGHRS and CDR2 YFSETQ. The CDR3 has 15 amino acids. An input of roughly 0.45 to 1 ug of RNA was subjected to reverse transcription using random hexamers. TCR beta CDR3 was amplified by immunoSEQ multiplex PCR. This amplification extended across 54 Vbeta and 13 Jbeta segments. One entry per CDR3 protein, called by TCRdb with MiXCR from the immunoSEQ multiplex PCR reads. The sample gives under 150,000 distinct CDR3 sequences, 95% of which show up once; more than 0.075% is in the top ten. Findings and limits, study-wide: The authors found no clonal expansion in Susac syndrome CD4+ T cell repertoires.

Patients with Susac syndrome met diagnostic criteria that were recently defined for definite or probable disease. The CD8+ and CD4+ T cells were isolated magnetically using a negative isolation approach, whereas the TEMRA cells were enriched by FACS. Material for sequencing was CD4+ T cells from PBMCs. The rearrangement links TRBV5-1 to TRBJ2-1; tentative D call: TRBD1 (5 bases). The origin of this receptor is a human donor with Susac syndrome. The CDR3 protein is CASSFGRTPPNEQFF. The CDR3, as DNA: TGCGCCAGCAGCTTTGGACGGACACCCCCCAATGAGCAGTTCTTC.